This entry lists 9 T cell receptor beta chains sequenced from one sample in a study of blood T cell repertoires in COVID-19. Produced via immunoSEQ multiplex PCR; TCRdb's table is partial and in-frame only. The sample holds roughly 73,000 clones; more than 75% are singletons and the top ten take approximately 1.6%. Sample: peripheral blood. These receptors were obtained from a man aged 50-59 years with acute or convalescent COVID-19.

V is TRBV7-9 and J is TRBJ1-1, with D possibly being TRBD1 (6 bases). Per the germline V gene, CDR1 is SEHNR and CDR2 is FQNEAQ (reference sequence). V was cut by 1 base and J by 0 bases, with 9 bases left in between. This CDR3 contains 15 residues. CDR3 sequence (DNA): TGTGCCAGCAGCTTAGTGTCAGGGGTGAACACTGAAGCTTTCTTT. Translated, it gives CASSLVSGVNTEAFF.

This chain's CDR3 is CASSQKAGAYTGELFF. The DNA of the CDR3 is TGCGCCAGCAGCCAAAAAGCGGGGGCCTACACCGGGGAGCTGTTTTTT. The chain couples TRBV4-3 to TRBJ2-2; 8 bases are shared with TRBD2. There are 16 residues in the CDR3. The ends lost 2 bases at V and 3 bases at J; junction bases unmatched: 5. CDR1 and CDR2 (germline): LGHNA, YSLEER.

The V call is TRBV4-2, the J call TRBJ2-1; 11 nucleotides match TRBD2. Unmatched junction bases numbered 8, after V lost 5 bases and J lost 5 bases. The CDR3 loop spans 16 amino acids. Germline lookup yields CDR1 LGHNA and CDR2 YNFKEQ. The chain's CDR3 is CASSFSGGAVNNEQFF. CDR3 coding DNA: TGTGCCAGCAGCTTTAGCGGGGGGGCAGTTAACAATGAGCAGTTCTTC.

The CDR3 region is CASSQDPARGYPYEQYV. The CDR3 DNA follows: TGTGCCAGCAGCCAAGATCCCGCGCGGGGGTACCCCTACGAGCAGTACGTC. The genes are TRBV3-1 (or the pseudogene TRBV3-2) and TRBJ2-7; TRBD2 matches at 7 bases. The V segment lost 0 bases and the J segment 2 bases; nucleotides outside the gene matches: 10. CDR3 size: 17 residues. Germline loops: CDR1 LGHDT, CDR2 YNNKEL (reference sequence).

J is TRBJ2-1 and V is TRBV27; the D gene is possibly TRBD2 (5 bases). V was pared by 5 bases and J by 6 bases, with 8 bases between. The CDR3 length is 12 residues. From germline, CDR1 is MNHEY and CDR2 SMNVEV (reference sequence). CDR3 nucleotide sequence: TGTGCCAGCAGTATGAGGGTCAATGAGCAGTTCTTC. Translated: CASSMRVNEQFF.

The chain recombines TRBV7-2 with TRBJ1-1; 8 positions agree with TRBD1. Germline V CDR1 and CDR2: SGHTA, FQGNSA. V lost 2 bases to trimming and J lost 6 bases; unmatched junction nucleotides: 2. The CDR3 has 13 residues. The CDR3 here is CASSLQGAAEAFF. CDR3 nucleotides: TGTGCCAGCAGCTTACAGGGGGCCGCTGAAGCTTTCTTT. The entire variable domain, with the rest obtained from reference TRBV7-2 and TRBJ1-1, is as follows: GAGVSQSPSNKVTEKGKDVELRCDPISGHTALYWYRQSLGQGLEFLIYFQGNSAPDKSGLPSDRFSAERTGGSVSTLTIQRTQQEDSAVYLCASSLQGAAEAFFGQGTRLTVV.

The chain combines TRBV19 with TRBJ1-5; the D gene is possibly TRBD1 (5 bases). The CDR3 is 15 amino acids. V was pared by 4 bases and J by 4 bases, with 14 bases between. Germline V gives CDR1 LNHDA, CDR2 SQIVND (reference sequence). The CDR3 region is CASSTGGHANQPQHF. CDR3 sequence (DNA): TGTGCCAGTAGTACCGGTGGACATGCGAATCAGCCCCAGCATTTT. Variable domain in full (rest from reference TRBV19 and TRBJ1-5): DGGITQSPKYLFRKEGQNVTLSCEQNLNHDAMYWYRQDPGQGLRLIYYSQIVNDFQKGDIAEGYSVSREKKESFPLTVTSAQKNPTAFYLCASSTGGHANQPQHFGDGTRLSIL.

This chain joins TRBV25-1 and TRBJ1-1; D remains unclear. Per the germline V gene, CDR1 is MGHDK and CDR2 is SYGVNS. The CDR3 length is 13 residues. V lost 6 bases and J 4 bases, leaving 12 bases between the germline ends. DNA for the CDR3: TGTGCCAGCAGAATGGGAGGTCCCACTGAAGCTTTCTTT. Protein product: CASRMGGPTEAFF.

The count of this clone is one. The V gene is TRBV7-9, the J gene TRBJ2-1, with 10 nucleotides matching TRBD1. The V gene end was trimmed by 1 base and the J gene end by 5 bases; junction bases not matched to a gene: 5. This CDR3 region has 16 residues. The V gene's germline CDR1 is SEHNR and CDR2 FQNEAQ (reference sequence). The CDR3 nucleotides read TGTGCCAGCAGCTTAGACGGGACAGGGGTCCACAATGAGCAGTTCTTC. It is translated as CASSLDGTGVHNEQFF. Looking up the rest from reference TRBV7-9 and TRBJ2-1 gives the full variable domain: DTGVSQNPRHKITKRGQNVTFRCDPISEHNRLYWYRQTLGQGPEFLTYFQNEAQLEKSRLLSDRFSAERPKGSFSTLEIQRTEQGDSAMYLCASSLDGTGVHNEQFFGPGTRLTVL.